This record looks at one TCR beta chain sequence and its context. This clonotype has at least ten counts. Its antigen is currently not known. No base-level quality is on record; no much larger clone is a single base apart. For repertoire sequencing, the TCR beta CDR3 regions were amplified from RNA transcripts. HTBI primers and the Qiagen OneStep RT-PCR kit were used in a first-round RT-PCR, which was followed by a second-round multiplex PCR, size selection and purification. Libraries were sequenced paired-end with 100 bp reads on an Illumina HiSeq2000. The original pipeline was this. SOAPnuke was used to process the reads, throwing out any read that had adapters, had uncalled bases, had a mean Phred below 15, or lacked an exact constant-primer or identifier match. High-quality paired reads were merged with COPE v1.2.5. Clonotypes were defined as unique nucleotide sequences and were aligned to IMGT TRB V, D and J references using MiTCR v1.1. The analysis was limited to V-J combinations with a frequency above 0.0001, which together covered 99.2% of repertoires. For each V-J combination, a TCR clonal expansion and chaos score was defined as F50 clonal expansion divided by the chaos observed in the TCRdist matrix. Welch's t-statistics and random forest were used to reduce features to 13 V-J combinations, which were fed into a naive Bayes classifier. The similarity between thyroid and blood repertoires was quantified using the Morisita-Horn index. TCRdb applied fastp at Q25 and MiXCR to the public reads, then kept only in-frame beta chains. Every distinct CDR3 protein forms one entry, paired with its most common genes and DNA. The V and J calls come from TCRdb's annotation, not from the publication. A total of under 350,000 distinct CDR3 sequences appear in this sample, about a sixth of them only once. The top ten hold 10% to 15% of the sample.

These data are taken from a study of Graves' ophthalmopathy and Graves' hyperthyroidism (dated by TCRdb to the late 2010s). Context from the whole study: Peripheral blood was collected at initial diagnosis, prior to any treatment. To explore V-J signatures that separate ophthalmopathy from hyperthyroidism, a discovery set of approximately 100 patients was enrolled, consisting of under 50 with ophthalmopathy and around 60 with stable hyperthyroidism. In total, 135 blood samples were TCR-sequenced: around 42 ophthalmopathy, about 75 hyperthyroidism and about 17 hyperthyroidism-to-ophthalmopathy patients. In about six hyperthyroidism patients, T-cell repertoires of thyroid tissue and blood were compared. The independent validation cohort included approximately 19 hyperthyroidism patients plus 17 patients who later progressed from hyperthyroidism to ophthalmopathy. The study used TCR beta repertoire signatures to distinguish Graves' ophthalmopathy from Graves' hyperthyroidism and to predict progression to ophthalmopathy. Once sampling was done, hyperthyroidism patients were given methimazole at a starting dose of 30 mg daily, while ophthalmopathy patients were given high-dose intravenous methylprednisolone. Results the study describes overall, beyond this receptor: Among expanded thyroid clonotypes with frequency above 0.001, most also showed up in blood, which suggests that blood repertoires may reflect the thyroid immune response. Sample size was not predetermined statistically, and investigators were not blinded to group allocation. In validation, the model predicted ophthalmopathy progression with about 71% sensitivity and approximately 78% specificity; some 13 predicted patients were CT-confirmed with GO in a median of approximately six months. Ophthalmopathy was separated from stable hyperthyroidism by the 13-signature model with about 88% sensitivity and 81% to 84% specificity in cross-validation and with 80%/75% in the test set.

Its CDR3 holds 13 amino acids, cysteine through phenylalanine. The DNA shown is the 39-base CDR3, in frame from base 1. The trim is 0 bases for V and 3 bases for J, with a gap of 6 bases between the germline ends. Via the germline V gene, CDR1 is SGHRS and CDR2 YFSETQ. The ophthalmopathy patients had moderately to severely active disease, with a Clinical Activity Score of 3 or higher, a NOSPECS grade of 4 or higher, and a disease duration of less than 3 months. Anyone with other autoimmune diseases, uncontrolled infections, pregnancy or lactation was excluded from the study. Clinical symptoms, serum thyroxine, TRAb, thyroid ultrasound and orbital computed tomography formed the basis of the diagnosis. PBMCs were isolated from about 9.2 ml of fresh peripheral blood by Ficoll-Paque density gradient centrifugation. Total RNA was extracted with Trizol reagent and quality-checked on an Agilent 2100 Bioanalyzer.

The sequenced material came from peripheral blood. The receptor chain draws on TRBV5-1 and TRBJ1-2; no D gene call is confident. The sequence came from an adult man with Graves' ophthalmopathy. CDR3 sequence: CASSLDPYYGYTF. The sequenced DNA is TGCGCCAGCAGCTTGGACCCTTACTATGGCTACACCTTC.